This TCR beta chain was captured in a study of blood T cell repertoires in COVID-19 (dated by TCRdb to the early 2020s). At the level of the whole study: Collaborator samples came from the United States, Italy and Spain and covered acute and convalescent phases of COVID-19. The prospective study material was composed of cDNA or gDNA derived from T cells, B-cell-depleted T cells, or PBMCs. Subjects who had been exposed to COVID-19, were actively infected with it, or had recovered from it provided the deeply sampled blood TCRbeta repertoires that made up the dataset. The repertoires were released in a freely available public database meant as a resource for research on the immune response to SARS-CoV-2. The samples were drawn from the first 160 participants of the ongoing ImmuneRACE study and from 950 to 1,500 subjects provided by 6 global collaborators. Nearly every sample came with metadata listing a de-identified subject ID, COVID-19 status, age in years and sex. Where HLA class I and class II types were available, the types were taken from metadata supplied by the sample provider, not from assay-based typing. Broad study findings and their caveats: How much clinical and demographic metadata was included differed by source and by participant, and the metadata was provided uncurated.

TCRbeta CDR3 regions were amplified from genomic DNA using the immunoSEQ Assay, a bias-controlled multiplex PCR. The authors' analysis ran thus. The number of nucleated cells in each sample was estimated from the amplification of reference gene primers within the assay. To quantify the absolute abundance of each unique TCRbeta CDR3 rearrangement, sequence reads were collapsed and filtered. For each sample, productive Simpson clonality was calculated as the square root of Simpson's diversity index across productive rearrangements. Drawn from immuneACCESS, this table holds only the in-frame rearrangements with V and J called that TCRdb kept. Clones are partly lost; checked studies trace under half to an unresolved V gene and leave the rest unexplained. The V and J calls and clone size are taken from that table; D and trimming were inferred from the DNA. A total of 350,000 to 450,000 clones appear in this sample, 91% of them only once. More than 0.85% of the sample is held by the ten biggest clonotypes.

Participants in the prospective study were enrolled through a virtual design, were aged roughly 18 to 100 years, and lived in about two dozen United States geographic areas. Cohort assignment in the prospective study relied on participant-reported clinical history from a screening survey and a study questionnaire. Exposed participants were defined as having been in contact with someone with a PCR-confirmed or clinician-diagnosed COVID-19 case within 2 weeks of study entry. Each participant in the prospective study had whole blood, serum and a nasopharyngeal or oropharyngeal swab collected by mobile phlebotomists. Participants in the prospective study had the option to provide additional blood draws and questionnaires over a roughly 2-month period. Prospective study blood samples were shipped either frozen or at room temperature before DNA extraction. Trimming removed 0 bases from V and 9 bases from J; the gene matches leave 6 bases unexplained. The CDR3 starts with the cysteine, ends with the phenylalanine, and has 15 residues. The sequence is cut down to CDR3 DNA, 45 bases in frame from base 1. The germline V gene gives CDR1 as SGHTA and CDR2 as FQGNSA.

As concerns this clone: No antigen is known for it. No per-base quality is available; no much larger clone lies one base away.

Sequencing input: PBMCs or T cells enriched from blood (not recorded which). This receptor chain uses TRBV7-2 and TRBJ1-1; 11 bases in between match TRBD1. This sequence originates from a woman between 40 and 55 years old who had been exposed to COVID-19. The sequenced DNA: TGTGCCAGCAGCTTAGCGGGGACAGGGGGTTACAAAGCTTTCTTT. This encodes CASSLAGTGGYKAFF. Full variable domain (CDR3 extended with the reference TRBV7-2 and TRBJ1-1 proteins): GAGVSQSPSNKVTEKGKDVELRCDPISGHTALYWYRQSLGQGLEFLIYFQGNSAPDKSGLPSDRFSAERTGGSVSTLTIQRTQQEDSAVYLCASSLAGTGGYKAFFGQGTRLTVV.